This TCR beta chain was found in a study of T cell repertoires in cytomegalovirus infection (dated by TCRdb to between 2017 and 2020). About the full investigation: Alongside well-studied HLA-B-restricted epitopes, the peptide stimulations were aimed at recently identified HLA-C-restricted CMV epitopes, whose presentation resists viral immunomodulation. Donor HLA type was relevant to the analysis, as public TCR beta signatures indicated carriage of CMV infection together with the matching HLA type.

Trimming removed 5 bases from V and 4 bases from J, leaving 11 bases between the germline ends. CDR1 is given as LGHNA and CDR2 as YSLEER, both from the germline V gene. The CDR3 covers 13 residues, taking in both the cysteine and the phenylalanine. Kept here is only the CDR3 DNA, which spans 39 bases and is read in frame from base 1. This clonotype was detected only a few times. It has no known antigen specificity. No base quality information exists; no much larger clone differs at one position. The paper as a whole reports these results and caveats: The ex vivo response was dominated by HLA-C-restricted CMV-specific TCR beta clonotypes, which also provided the single most frequent clonotype in two of eight donors. Cumulative frequency of public TCR beta family members discriminated carriers of CMV infection plus the relevant HLA type in this cohort and an independent approximately 340-donor cohort.

Interpreted using the paper, the treatment or condition label stands for: in vitro stimulation with specific CMV peptide epitopes to enrich CMV-specific T cells. Sequencing used an Illumina HiSeq 1500. Clones were called with MiXCR by TCRdb after fastp trimmed the public reads at Q25, and only in-frame beta chains were retained. Every distinct CDR3 protein forms one entry, paired with its most common genes and DNA. The sample data list hundreds of thousands of distinct CDR3 sequences, and roughly 36% of these were observed just once. Jointly, the top ten make up 18% of the sample. This sequence originates from a human donor in good health (CMV status not recorded). Some clones in this sample may be carry-over from other donors' samples. The specimen was cultured PBMCs, collected from culture after CMV antigen stimulation. The chain is assembled from TRBV4-3 and TRBJ1-1, with a weak D call of TRBD1 (5 bases match). The DNA sequence reads TGCGCCAGCAGCAGTACTAGGGGCACTGAAGCTTTCTTT. Its protein reads: CASSSTRGTEAFF.